The clone carrying this T cell receptor beta chain showed up many times. Antigen specificity is unknown. The sample belongs to a study of metastatic and nonmetastatic thyroid tumors. Study as a whole: Repertoire comparisons spanned blood and tumor or nodule tissue from malignant and benign thyroid patients.

Not a single patient had been given any form of treatment at any point before undergoing thyroid surgery. Whole-study results and caveats: Reportedly, malignant thyroid tumors had significantly higher TCR beta diversity than benign nodules, in blood and tumor.

Trimming took off 6 bases at V and 1 base at J, with 12 bases between the two ends. Germline V gene lookup returns CDR1 SNHLY and CDR2 FYNNEI. The CDR3 contains 14 residues. Via MiXCR, TCRdb re-called the PCR reads. The table shows 35,000 to 50,000 clones, with 17% occurring only once. The chain has TRBV2 and TRBJ2-5; D gene uncertain. Sequenced sample: tumor tissue. This sequence originates from a female donor with papillary thyroid cancer or a benign thyroid nodule (not recorded which). Some clones in this sample may be carry-over from other donors' samples. CDR3: CASSQIRAQETQYF. In DNA, the CDR3 is TGTGCCAGCAGCCAAATTAGGGCCCAAGAGACCCAGTACTTC.